These T cell receptor beta chains were read from a single sample in a study of beta chain features in type 1 diabetes. Sequenced by immunoSEQ multiplex PCR; TCRdb stores in-frame clones only, minus some. In the table there are about 650,000 clones, under 15% of which are singletons. The sequenced sample was naive CD4+ T cells from blood. All receptors derive from a man aged 25-45 years with type 1 diabetes. Both conserved end residues are part of each CDR3. The D gene is left open where the match is weak. Clone size appears in some rows only: once, few, many, or a class for an expanded clone.

j_call v_call cdr3_length d_call clone_size cdr3_aa cdr3_nt
TRBJ2-2 TRBV10-3 15 TRBD2 . CATPRTSANTGELFF TGTGCCACACCTCGGACTAGCGCAAACACCGGGGAGCTGTTTTTT
TRBJ2-5 TRBV6-5 13 . few CASSTQLAETQYF TGTGCCAGCAGTACTCAACTTGCGGAGACCCAGTACTTC
TRBJ2-5 TRBV18 13 . few CASSPRLQETQYF TGTGCCAGCTCACCTAGACTCCAAGAGACCCAGTACTTC
TRBJ2-1 TRBV7-2 14 . few CASSLGGHNNEQFF TGTGCCAGCAGCTTAGGGGGCCATAACAATGAGCAGTTCTTC
TRBJ2-5 TRBV7-2 15 TRBD2 . CASSRSSGEVETQYF TGTGCCAGCAGCAGATCTAGCGGGGAGGTGGAGACCCAGTACTTC
TRBJ1-1 TRBV11-2 13 TRBD1 many CASSHHDRAEAFF TGTGCCAGCAGCCACCATGACAGGGCTGAAGCTTTCTTT
TRBJ1-2 TRBV5-1 13 . few CASSPGVFYGYTF TGCGCCAGCAGCCCAGGGGTTTTCTATGGCTACACCTTC
TRBJ1-3 TRBV10-3 15 TRBD1 . CAARGTGGSGNTIYF TGTGCCGCCAGGGGGACAGGGGGCTCTGGAAACACCATATATTTT
TRBJ2-7 TRBV29-1 13 TRBD1 . CSVATGTDYEQYF TGCAGCGTTGCAACGGGGACAGATTACGAGCAGTACTTC
TRBJ2-4 TRBV14 18 . few CASSPRTKGDPAKNIQYF TGTGCCAGCAGCCCCAGAACGAAGGGAGACCCCGCCAAAAACATTCAGTACTTC
TRBJ2-6 TRBV11-3 15 . few CASILRRSGANVLTF TGTGCCAGCATTCTAAGGCGATCTGGGGCCAACGTCCTGACTTTC
TRBJ1-2 TRBV2 13 TRBD1 . CASSGDSNYGYTF TGTGCCAGCAGCGGGGACAGTAACTATGGCTACACCTTC
TRBJ2-6 TRBV29-1 16 TRBD1 . CSVSGQAWSGANVLTF TGCAGCGTGTCGGGACAGGCTTGGTCTGGGGCCAACGTCCTGACTTTC
TRBJ2-5 TRBV30 11 . . CAWTAQETQYF TGTGCCTGGACCGCTCAAGAGACCCAGTACTTC
TRBJ2-7 TRBV27 15 . few CASSLGAGISYEQYF TGTGCCAGCAGTTTAGGGGCAGGGATCTCCTACGAGCAGTACTTC
TRBJ1-3 TRBV25-1 15 . . CASSGGLYSGNTIYF TGTGCCAGCAGTGGAGGACTGTACTCTGGAAACACCATATATTTT
TRBJ1-6 TRBV6-5 16 . . CASSYGQVHGNSPLHF TGTGCCAGCAGTTACGGTCAGGTCCACGGCAATTCACCCCTCCACTTT
TRBJ1-5 TRBV5-1 9 . few CATQLTQHF TGCGCCACCCAGCTCACCCAGCATTTT